Presented here are 11 T cell receptor beta chains from one specimen sequenced in a study of Tregs in tolerant kidney transplant recipients. The nonmyeloablative bone marrow transplants came from related graft donors, with transient mixed chimerism. The table came from immunoSEQ multiplex PCR; TCRdb's copy has only in-frame clones and leaves some out. Here the sample spans around 50,000 clones, about nine tenths being singletons. Sample: CD8+ T cells from blood (PBMCs), taken 12 months after the transplant. These receptors were obtained from a human patient who received a combined kidney and bone marrow transplant. Some T cells here may be from the graft donor.

This rearrangement joins TRBV11-3 to TRBJ2-7, with 7 bases lining up with TRBD2. This CDR3 is built from 14 residues. V gave up 1 base and J gave up 2 bases; unmatched junction bases: 2. Germline V gene sequence: CDR1 SGHNT, CDR2 YENEEA. The CDR3 DNA is TGTGCCAGCAGCTTAGCGGGGGGACCCTACGAGCAGTACTTC. Translation: CASSLAGGPYEQYF.

This clone was detected a few times. This chain connects TRBV28 to TRBJ2-1, with D maybe TRBD2 (6 bases). Germline-derived CDR1 and CDR2 are MDHEN and SYDVKM. Trimming shortened V by 3 bases and J by 3 bases, and 12 bases separated the two germline ends. There are 15 residues in the CDR3. The CDR3 protein is CASSFESSDYNEQFF. The DNA for the CDR3 is TGTGCCAGCAGTTTCGAATCTAGCGACTACAATGAGCAGTTCTTC.

The J gene is TRBJ2-5, the V gene TRBV4-3, with TRBD1 matching 7 bases. CDR3 length: 16 amino acids. The V segment lost 0 bases and the J segment 3 bases; nucleotides outside the gene matches: 7. Germline CDR1 LGHNA, CDR2 YSLEER. The CDR3, as DNA: TGCGCCAGCAGCCAAGATCGGGCAGGGGGTAAAGAGACCCAGTACTTC. Translating gives CASSQDRAGGKETQYF.

The J gene is TRBJ1-1, the V gene TRBV5-6; D not resolved. Per the germline V gene, CDR1 is SGHDT and CDR2 is YYEEEE. CDR3 length: 17 amino acids. The V end lost 6 bases, the J end lost 2 bases, and 23 bases lay between the germline ends. CDR3 DNA: TGTGCCAGCATAGGGCTGAAAGTATCGGGGTCAAACACTGAAGCTTTCTTT. Amino acids: CASIGLKVSGSNTEAFF.

The chain uses TRBV7-2 and TRBJ2-7, with unresolved D. V was clipped by 3 bases and J by 3 bases, with 9 bases between them. Germline loops: CDR1 SGHTA, CDR2 FQGNSA. CDR3 size: 13 residues. CDR3 sequence: CASSLFPFYEQYF. The CDR3 DNA is TGTGCCAGCAGCTTGTTTCCGTTCTACGAGCAGTACTTC.

The rearrangement links TRBV4-1 to TRBJ2-7; TRBD2 matches at 12 bases. V lost 3 bases to trimming and J lost 6 bases; unmatched junction nucleotides: 6. The V gene's germline CDR1 is MGHRA and CDR2 YSYEKL. This CDR3 is 15 amino acids long. The chain's CDR3 is CASSHSLAGGGEQYF. The CDR3 nucleotides are TGCGCCAGCAGCCACTCTCTAGCGGGAGGGGGCGAGCAGTACTTC.

V and J are TRBV4-3 and TRBJ2-3; 8 bases are shared with TRBD2. The germline CDR1 and CDR2 sequences are LGHNA and YSLEER. The J segment lost 3 bases and the V segment lost 0 bases, leaving 8 bases of the junction unmatched. The CDR3 spans 17 residues. The CDR3 protein is CASSQDSPGGETDTQYF. The DNA of the CDR3 is TGCGCCAGCAGCCAAGATAGTCCCGGGGGGGAAACAGATACGCAGTATTTT.

The chain employs TRBV29-1 and TRBJ1-2; the D gene is possibly TRBD1 (6 bases). Trimming pared 4 bases from V and 7 bases from J, leaving 10 bases between. The CDR3 spans 11 residues. Germline CDR1 reads SQVTM; CDR2 reads ANQGSEA. In nucleotides, the CDR3 is TGCAGCGTTGCAGGGGCGCGTGGCTACACCTTC. As protein: CSVAGARGYTF.

This clone was recorded once. The chain is built from TRBV9 and TRBJ2-5, with a weak D call TRBD1 (6 bases). The CDR3 length is 14 residues. V was pared by 1 base and J by 5 bases, with 12 bases between. CDR1 is SGDLS, CDR2 YYNGEE, per germline. The CDR3 DNA reads as TGTGCCAGCAGCGTATCAGGGGTCGAGGAGACCCAGTACTTC. This encodes CASSVSGVEETQYF. Using reference TRBV9 and TRBJ2-5 for the parts outside the CDR3, the full variable domain is DSGVTQTPKHLITATGQRVTLRCSPRSGDLSVYWYQQSLDQGLQFLIQYYNGEERAKGNILERFSAQQFPDLHSELNLSSLELGDSALYFCASSVSGVEETQYFGPGTRLLVL.

The J gene is TRBJ2-4, the V gene TRBV7-2; D perhaps matches TRBD1 (6 bases). This CDR3 contains 13 residues. V shed 8 bases and J shed 7 bases, with 15 bases lying between them. Germline V lookup: CDR1 SGHTA, CDR2 FQGNSA. As DNA, the CDR3 is TGTGCCAGCGCCCCTGGGGGCCCTAACATTCAGTACTTC. Translation gives CASAPGGPNIQYF. The variable domain in full, with the rest retrieved from reference TRBV7-2 and TRBJ2-4, is GAGVSQSPSNKVTEKGKDVELRCDPISGHTALYWYRQSLGQGLEFLIYFQGNSAPDKSGLPSDRFSAERTGGSVSTLTIQRTQQEDSAVYLCASAPGGPNIQYFGAGTRLSVL.

This clone was detected once. Here the CDR3 DNA reads TGTGCCAGCAGCTTAGATCCGGGGGACCTGAATCAGCCCCAGCATTTT. It encodes CASSLDPGDLNQPQHF. V is TRBV7-9 and J is TRBJ1-5; a weak D match, TRBD1 (5 bases). CDR1 is SEHNR, CDR2 FQNEAQ, per germline (reference sequence). V lost 1 base, J lost 4 bases, and 14 bases lay in between. The CDR3 consists of 16 residues.